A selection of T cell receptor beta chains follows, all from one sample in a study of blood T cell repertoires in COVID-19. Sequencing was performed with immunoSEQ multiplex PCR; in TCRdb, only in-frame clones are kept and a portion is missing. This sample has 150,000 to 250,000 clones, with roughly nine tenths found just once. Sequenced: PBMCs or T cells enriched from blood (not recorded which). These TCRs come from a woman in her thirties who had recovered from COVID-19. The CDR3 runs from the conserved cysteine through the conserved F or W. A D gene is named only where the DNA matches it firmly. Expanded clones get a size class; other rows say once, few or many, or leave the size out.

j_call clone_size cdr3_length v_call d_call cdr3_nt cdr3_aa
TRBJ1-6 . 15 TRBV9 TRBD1 TGTGCCAGCAGCGCCGGACAGGGCGGAAATTCACCCCTCCACTTT CASSAGQGGNSPLHF
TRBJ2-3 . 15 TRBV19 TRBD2 TGTGCCAGTAGTATCCCTAGCGGCTCCACAGATACGCAGTATTTT CASSIPSGSTDTQYF
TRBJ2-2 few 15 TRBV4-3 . TGCGCCAGCAGCCAAGGAAACTGGGCCACCGGGGAGCTGTTTTTT CASSQGNWATGELFF
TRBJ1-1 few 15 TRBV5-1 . TGCGCCAGCAGCTTGGAGGCCCAGGGGTACACTGAAGCTTTCTTT CASSLEAQGYTEAFF
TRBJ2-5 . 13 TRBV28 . TGTGCCAGCAGCCTGGCCAGGGCTGAGACCCAGTACTTC CASSLARAETQYF
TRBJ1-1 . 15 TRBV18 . TGTGCCAGCTCCCGCACAGGGATTGATGCCACTGAAGCTTTCTTT CASSRTGIDATEAFF
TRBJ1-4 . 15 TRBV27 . TGTGCCAGCAGTTTCAGACAGGCCATTAATGAAAAACTGTTTTTT CASSFRQAINEKLFF
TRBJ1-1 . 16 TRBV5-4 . TGTGCCAGCAGCTTGATGGGCAGGGGAAGGAACACTGAAGCTTTCTTT CASSLMGRGRNTEAFF
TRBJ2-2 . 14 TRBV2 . TGTGCCAGCAGTGGTCGGCGGGACACCGGGGAGCTGTTTTTT CASSGRRDTGELFF
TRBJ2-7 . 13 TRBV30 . TGTGCCTGGAGCTCACACAACAGTTACGAGCAGTACTTC CAWSSHNSYEQYF
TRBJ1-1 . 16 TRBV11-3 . TGTGCCAGCAGCAAGACACCAGGGATTGGTGGCACTGAAGCTTTCTTT CASSKTPGIGGTEAFF
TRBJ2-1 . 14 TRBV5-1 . TGCGCCAGTTACGAACAGAGCCTTGGCAATGAGCAGTTCTTC CASYEQSLGNEQFF
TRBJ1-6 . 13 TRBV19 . TGTGCCACCACCGGGACACCTAATTCACCCCTCCACTTT CATTGTPNSPLHF
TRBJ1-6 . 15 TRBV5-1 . TGCGCCAGCAGCTTGGGTGGGGAGTACGATTCACCCCTCCACTTT CASSLGGEYDSPLHF
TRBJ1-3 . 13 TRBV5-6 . TGTGCCAGCAGCAGAGGGTACGGAAACACCATATATTTT CASSRGYGNTIYF
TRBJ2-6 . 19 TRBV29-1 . TGCAGCGTTGTTCTTCTGGAGAGGGACTTAGGCTCTGGGGCCAACGTCCTGACTTTC CSVVLLERDLGSGANVLTF
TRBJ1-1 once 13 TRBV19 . TGTGCCAGTAGTCTAAGGAGGGACGGGGAGGCTTTCTTT CASSLRRDGEAFF
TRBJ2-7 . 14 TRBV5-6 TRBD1 TGTGCCAGCAGTGGGGGGACAGGGATCGGCGAGCAGTACTTC CASSGGTGIGEQYF
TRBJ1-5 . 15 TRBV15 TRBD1 TGTGCCACCAGCAGAGGCGGACAGGGGAATCAGCCCCAGCATTTT CATSRGGQGNQPQHF
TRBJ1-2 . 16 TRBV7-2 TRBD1 TGTGCCAGCAGCTTAATATCTCGGGAGACAGGGCCTGGCTACACCTTC CASSLISRETGPGYTF
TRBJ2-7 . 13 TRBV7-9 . TGTGCCAGCAGTGGACAGCACACCTACGAGCAGTACTTC CASSGQHTYEQYF
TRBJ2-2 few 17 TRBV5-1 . TGCGCCAGCAGCTTGGAAAAACAGGTGCTGAACACCGGGGAGCTGTTTTTT CASSLEKQVLNTGELFF
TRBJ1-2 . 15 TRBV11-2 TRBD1 TGTGCCAGCAGCCAAAACAGGGGGCACGGCTATGGCTACACCTTC CASSQNRGHGYGYTF
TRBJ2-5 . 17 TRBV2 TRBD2 TGTGCCAGCAGTGAAGCTATGAGACTAGCGGGAGAAGAGACCCAGTACTTC CASSEAMRLAGEETQYF
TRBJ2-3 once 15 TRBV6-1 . TGTGCCAGCAGTGAACGGGTCGCTAGCACAGATACGCAGTATTTT CASSERVASTDTQYF
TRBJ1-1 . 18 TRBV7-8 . TGTGCCAGCAGCTCTCCCTTGGGGGGTCCGCTTACGAACACTGAAGCTTTCTTT CASSSPLGGPLTNTEAFF
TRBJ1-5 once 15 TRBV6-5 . TGTGCCAGCAGTTACTCAGCTTATAGCAATCAGCCCCAGCATTTT CASSYSAYSNQPQHF
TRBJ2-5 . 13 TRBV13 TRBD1 TGTGCCAGCAGCTTTGACAGGGACCGCACCCAGTACTTC CASSFDRDRTQYF
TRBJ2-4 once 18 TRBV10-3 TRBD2 TGTGCCATCAGTGCAGAACCTACTAGCGGGTTGACCAAAAACATTCAGTACTTC CAISAEPTSGLTKNIQYF
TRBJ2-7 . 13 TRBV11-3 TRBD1 TGTGCCAGCAGCTCCGGGACAGGGACCGAGCAGTACTTC CASSSGTGTEQYF
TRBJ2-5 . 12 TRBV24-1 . TGTGCCACCGGGGACTACCAAGAGACCCAGTACTTC CATGDYQETQYF
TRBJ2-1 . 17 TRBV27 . TGTGCCAGCAGTTTAAGGACTCATAAGAGCTCCTACAATGAGCAGTTCTTC CASSLRTHKSSYNEQFF
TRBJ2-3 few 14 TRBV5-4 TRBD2 TGTGCCAGCAGCTTCGGGAGCGGGAAAAATACGCAGTATTTT CASSFGSGKNTQYF
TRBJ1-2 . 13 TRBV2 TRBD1 TGTGCCAGCAGTAGGGACAGGGACTATGGCTACACCTTC CASSRDRDYGYTF
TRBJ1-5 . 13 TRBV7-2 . TGTGCCAGCAGCGTGGACCGGGGTCAGCCCCAGCATTTT CASSVDRGQPQHF
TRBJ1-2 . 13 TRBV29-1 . TGCAGCGTTGATCAGAGAACAGGGAATGGCTACACCTTC CSVDQRTGNGYTF
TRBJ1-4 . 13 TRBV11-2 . TGTGCCAGCAGCAGGGGGACTAATGAAAAACTGTTTTTT CASSRGTNEKLFF
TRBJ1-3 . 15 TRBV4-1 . TGCGCCAGCAGCCAAGTTCAGGGTACAGGAAACACCATATATTTT CASSQVQGTGNTIYF
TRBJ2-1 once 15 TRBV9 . TGTGCCAGCAGCGTATTTTTGGGGCCATACAATGAGCAGTTCTTC CASSVFLGPYNEQFF
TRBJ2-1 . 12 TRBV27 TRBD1 TGTGCCAGCAGCCATCAGGGGGTCGAGCAGTTCTTC CASSHQGVEQFF
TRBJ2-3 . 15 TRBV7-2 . TGTGCCAGCAGCCTCCAAAGAGTTGGCACAGATACGCAGTATTTT CASSLQRVGTDTQYF
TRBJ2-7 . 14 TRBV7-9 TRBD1 TGTGCCAGCAGCTTACGACAGGGGCCGTACGAGCAGTACTTC CASSLRQGPYEQYF
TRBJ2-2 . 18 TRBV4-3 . TGCGCCAGCAGCCAAGAAGCGCCAGGAGCGGTGAACACCGGGGAGCTGTTTTTT CASSQEAPGAVNTGELFF
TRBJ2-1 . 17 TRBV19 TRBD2 TGTGCCAGTAGTGCGCTAACTAGCGGGGGGCCATACAATGAGCAGTTCTTC CASSALTSGGPYNEQFF
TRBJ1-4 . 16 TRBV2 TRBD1 TGTGCCAACTTAATCCGGGACAGGGGAAATAATGAAAAACTGTTTTTT CANLIRDRGNNEKLFF
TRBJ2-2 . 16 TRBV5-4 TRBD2 TGTGCCAGCAGCTTGATGCGGGAGACGAACACCGGGGAGCTGTTTTTT CASSLMRETNTGELFF
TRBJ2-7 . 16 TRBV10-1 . TGCGCCAGCAGTGACTTACGCGGGGCAGGGGGAAATGAGCAGTACTTC CASSDLRGAGGNEQYF
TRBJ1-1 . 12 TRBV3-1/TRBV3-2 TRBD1 TGTGCCAGCGGACAGGGGAGCACTGAAGCTTTCTTT CASGQGSTEAFF
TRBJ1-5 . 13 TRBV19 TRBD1 TGTGCCAGTAGCGTACAGGGGGATCAGCCCCAGCATTTT CASSVQGDQPQHF
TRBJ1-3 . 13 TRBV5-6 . TGTGCCAGCAGCTTTCGTGCTGGAAACACCATATATTTT CASSFRAGNTIYF
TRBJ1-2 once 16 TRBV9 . TGTGCCAGCACGATGGGGTCACAGGCCCCCTACTATGGCTACACCTTC CASTMGSQAPYYGYTF
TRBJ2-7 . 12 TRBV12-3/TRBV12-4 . TGTGCCAGCAGTTCAGGGAATTACGAGCAGTACTTC CASSSGNYEQYF
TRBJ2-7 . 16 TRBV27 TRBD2 TGTGCCAGCAATGGACTAGCGGGAGGGGAGTCCTACGAGCAGTACTTC CASNGLAGGESYEQYF